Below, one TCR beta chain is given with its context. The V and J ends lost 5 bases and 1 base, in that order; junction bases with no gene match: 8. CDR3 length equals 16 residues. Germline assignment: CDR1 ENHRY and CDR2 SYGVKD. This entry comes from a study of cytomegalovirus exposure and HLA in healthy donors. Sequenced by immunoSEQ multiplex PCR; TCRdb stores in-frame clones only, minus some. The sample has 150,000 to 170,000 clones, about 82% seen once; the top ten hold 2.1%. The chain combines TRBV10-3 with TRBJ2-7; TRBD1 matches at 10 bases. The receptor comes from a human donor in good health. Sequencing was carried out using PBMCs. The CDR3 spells CAISFPPGQGSYEQYF. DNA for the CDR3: TGTGCCATCAGTTTTCCGCCGGGACAGGGGTCCTACGAGCAGTACTTC.